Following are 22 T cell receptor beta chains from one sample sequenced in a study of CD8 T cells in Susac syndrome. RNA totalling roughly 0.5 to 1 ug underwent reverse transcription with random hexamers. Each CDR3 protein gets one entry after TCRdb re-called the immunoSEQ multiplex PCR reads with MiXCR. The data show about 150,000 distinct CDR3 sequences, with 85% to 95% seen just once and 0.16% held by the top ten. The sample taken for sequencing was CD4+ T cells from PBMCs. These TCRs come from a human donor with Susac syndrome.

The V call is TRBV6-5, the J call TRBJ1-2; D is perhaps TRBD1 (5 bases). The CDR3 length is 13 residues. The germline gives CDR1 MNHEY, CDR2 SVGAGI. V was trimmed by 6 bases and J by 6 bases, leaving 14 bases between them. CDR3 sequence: CASRTPGRDGYTF. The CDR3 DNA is TGTGCCAGCAGGACTCCGGGACGGGATGGCTACACCTTC.

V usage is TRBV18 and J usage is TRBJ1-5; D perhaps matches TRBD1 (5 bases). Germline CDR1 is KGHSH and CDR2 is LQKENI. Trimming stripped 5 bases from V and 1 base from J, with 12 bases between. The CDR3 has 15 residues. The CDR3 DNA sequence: TGTGCCAGCTCATCAGGGTATGAAAGCAATCAGCCCCAGCATTTT. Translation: CASSSGYESNQPQHF.

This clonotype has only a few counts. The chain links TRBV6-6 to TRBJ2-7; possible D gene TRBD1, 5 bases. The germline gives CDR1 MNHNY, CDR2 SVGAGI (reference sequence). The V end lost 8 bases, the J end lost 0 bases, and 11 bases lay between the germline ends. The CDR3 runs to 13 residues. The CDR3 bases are TGTGCCAGCCTCCCTGACAGCTCCTACGAGCAGTACTTC. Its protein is CASLPDSSYEQYF.

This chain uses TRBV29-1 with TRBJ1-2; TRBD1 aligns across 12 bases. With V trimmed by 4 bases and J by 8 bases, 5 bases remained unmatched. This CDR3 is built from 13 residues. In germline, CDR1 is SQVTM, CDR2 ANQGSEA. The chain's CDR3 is CSVGDRGRIGYTF. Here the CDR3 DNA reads TGCAGCGTTGGGGACAGGGGGCGCATCGGCTACACCTTC.

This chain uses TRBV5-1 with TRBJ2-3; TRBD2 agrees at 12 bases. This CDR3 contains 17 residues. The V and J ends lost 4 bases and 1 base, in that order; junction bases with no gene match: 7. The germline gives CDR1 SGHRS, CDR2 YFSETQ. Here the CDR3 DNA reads TGCGCCAGCAGCGCCAGGACTAGCGGGGTGGGCACAGATACGCAGTATTTT. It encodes CASSARTSGVGTDTQYF.

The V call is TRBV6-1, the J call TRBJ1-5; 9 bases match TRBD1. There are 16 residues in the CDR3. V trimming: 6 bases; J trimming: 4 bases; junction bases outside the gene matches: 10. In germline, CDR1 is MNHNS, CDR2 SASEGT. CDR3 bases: TGTGCCAGCAGAAATCTCCGGACAGGGGAAAATCAGCCCCAGCATTTT. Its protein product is CASRNLRTGENQPQHF.

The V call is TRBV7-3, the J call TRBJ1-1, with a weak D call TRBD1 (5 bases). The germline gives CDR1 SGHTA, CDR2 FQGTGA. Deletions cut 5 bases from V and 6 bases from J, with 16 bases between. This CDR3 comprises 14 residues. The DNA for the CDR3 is TGTGCCAGCAGCCCCAGCGAGGGGAGATCTGAAGCTTTCTTT. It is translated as CASSPSEGRSEAFF. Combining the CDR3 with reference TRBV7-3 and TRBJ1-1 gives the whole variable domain GAGVSQTPSNKVTEKGKYVELRCDPISGHTALYWYRQSLGQGPEFLIYFQGTGAADDSGLPNDRFFAVRPEGSVSTLKIQRTERGDSAVYLCASSPSEGRSEAFFGQGTRLTVV.

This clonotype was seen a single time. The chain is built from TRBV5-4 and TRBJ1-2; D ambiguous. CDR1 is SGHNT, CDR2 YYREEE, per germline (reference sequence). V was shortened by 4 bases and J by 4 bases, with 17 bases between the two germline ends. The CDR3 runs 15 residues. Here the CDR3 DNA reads TGTGCCAGCAGCCGACCCGAGGGTTTGGGCTATGGCTACACCTTC. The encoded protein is CASSRPEGLGYGYTF.

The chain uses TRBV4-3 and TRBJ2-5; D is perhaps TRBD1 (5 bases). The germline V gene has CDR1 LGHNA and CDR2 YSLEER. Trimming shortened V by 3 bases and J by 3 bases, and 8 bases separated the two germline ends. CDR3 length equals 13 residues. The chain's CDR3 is CASSQRTKETQYF. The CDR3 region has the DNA TGCGCCAGCAGCCAGAGGACAAAAGAGACCCAGTACTTC.

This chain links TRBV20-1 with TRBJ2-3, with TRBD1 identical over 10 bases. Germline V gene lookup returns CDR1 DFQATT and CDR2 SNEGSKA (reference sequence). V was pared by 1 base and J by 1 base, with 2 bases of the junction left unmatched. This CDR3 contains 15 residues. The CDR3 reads CSARGQGARTDTQYF. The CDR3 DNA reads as TGCAGTGCTAGAGGACAGGGGGCGCGCACAGATACGCAGTATTTT.

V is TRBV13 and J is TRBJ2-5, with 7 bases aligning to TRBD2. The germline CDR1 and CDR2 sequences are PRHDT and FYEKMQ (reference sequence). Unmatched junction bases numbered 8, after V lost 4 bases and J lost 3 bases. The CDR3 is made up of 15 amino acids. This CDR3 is CASSSSTGTKETQYF. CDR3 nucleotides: TGTGCCAGCAGCTCCTCCACCGGGACTAAAGAGACCCAGTACTTC.

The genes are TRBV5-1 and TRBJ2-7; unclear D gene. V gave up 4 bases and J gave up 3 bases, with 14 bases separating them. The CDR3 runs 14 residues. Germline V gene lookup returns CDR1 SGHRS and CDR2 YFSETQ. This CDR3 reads CASSQGGYSYEQYF. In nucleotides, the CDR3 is TGCGCCAGCAGCCAAGGCGGTTACAGCTACGAGCAGTACTTC.

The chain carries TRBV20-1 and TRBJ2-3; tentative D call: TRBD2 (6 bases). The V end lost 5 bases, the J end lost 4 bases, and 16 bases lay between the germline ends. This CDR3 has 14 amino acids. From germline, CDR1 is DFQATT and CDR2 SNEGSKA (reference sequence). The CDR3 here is CSAFAAGNPDTQYF. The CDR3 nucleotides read TGCAGTGCTTTTGCGGCGGGAAACCCAGATACGCAGTATTTT.

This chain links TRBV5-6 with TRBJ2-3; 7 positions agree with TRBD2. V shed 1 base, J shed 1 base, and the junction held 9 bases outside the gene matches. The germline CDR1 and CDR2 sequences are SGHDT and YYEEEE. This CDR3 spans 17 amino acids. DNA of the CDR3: TGTGCCAGCAGCTTGAGAGTTGTGGCGGGGGGCACAGATACGCAGTATTTT. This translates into CASSLRVVAGGTDTQYF.

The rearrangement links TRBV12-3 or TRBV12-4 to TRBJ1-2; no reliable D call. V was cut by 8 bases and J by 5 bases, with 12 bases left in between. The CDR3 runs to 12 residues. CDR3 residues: CASSGSGYGYTF. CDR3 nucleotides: TGTGCCAGCTCGGGGTCCGGATATGGCTACACCTTC.

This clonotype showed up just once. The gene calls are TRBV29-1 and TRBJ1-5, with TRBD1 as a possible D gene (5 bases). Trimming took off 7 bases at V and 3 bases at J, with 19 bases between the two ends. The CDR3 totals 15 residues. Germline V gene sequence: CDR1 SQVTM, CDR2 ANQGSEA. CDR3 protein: CSAHRRDGNNQPQHF. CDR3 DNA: TGCAGCGCCCACCGCCGGGACGGCAACAATCAGCCCCAGCATTTT.

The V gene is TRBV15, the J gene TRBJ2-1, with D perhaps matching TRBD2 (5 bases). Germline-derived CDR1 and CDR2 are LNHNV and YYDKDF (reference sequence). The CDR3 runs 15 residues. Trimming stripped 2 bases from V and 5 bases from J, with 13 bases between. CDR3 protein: CATSRSGLVNNEQFF. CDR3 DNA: TGTGCCACCAGCAGATCAGGACTGGTCAACAATGAGCAGTTCTTC.

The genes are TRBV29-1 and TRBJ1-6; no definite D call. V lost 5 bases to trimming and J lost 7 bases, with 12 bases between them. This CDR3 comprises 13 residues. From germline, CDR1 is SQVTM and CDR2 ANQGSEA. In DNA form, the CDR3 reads TGCAGCGTTCTATCTAATGCAAATTCACCCCTCCACTTT. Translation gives CSVLSNANSPLHF.

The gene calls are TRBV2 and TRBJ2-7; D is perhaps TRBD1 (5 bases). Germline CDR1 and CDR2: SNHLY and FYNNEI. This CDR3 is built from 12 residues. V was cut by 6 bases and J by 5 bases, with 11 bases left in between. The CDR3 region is CASSAQEHEQYF. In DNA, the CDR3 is TGTGCCAGCAGCGCACAGGAACACGAGCAGTACTTC.

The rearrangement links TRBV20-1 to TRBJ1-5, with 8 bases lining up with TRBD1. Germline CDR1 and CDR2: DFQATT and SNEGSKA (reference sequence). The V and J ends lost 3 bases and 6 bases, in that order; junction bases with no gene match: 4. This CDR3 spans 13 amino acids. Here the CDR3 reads CSARDREVQPQHF. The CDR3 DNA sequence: TGCAGTGCTAGGGACAGGGAGGTTCAGCCCCAGCATTTT.

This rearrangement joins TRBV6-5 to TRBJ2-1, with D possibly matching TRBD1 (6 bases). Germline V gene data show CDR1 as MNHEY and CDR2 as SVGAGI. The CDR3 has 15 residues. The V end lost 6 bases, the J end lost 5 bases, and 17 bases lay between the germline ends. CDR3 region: CASRSPGAKNNEQFF. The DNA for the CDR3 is TGTGCCAGCAGGTCCCCAGGGGCGAAAAACAATGAGCAGTTCTTC.

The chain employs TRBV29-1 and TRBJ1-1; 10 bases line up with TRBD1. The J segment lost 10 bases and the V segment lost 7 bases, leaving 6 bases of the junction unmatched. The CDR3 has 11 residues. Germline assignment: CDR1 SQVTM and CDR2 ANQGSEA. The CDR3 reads CSAAGTGVAFF. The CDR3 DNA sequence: TGCAGCGCAGCCGGGACAGGGGTAGCTTTCTTT. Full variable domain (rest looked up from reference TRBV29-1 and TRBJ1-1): SAVISQKPSRDICQRGTSLTIQCQVDSQVTMMFWYRQQPGQSLTLIATANQGSEATYESGFVIDKFPISRPNLTFSTLTVSNMSPEDSSIYLCSAAGTGVAFFGQGTRLTVV.